The 26 T cell receptor beta chains below come from one sample, sequenced in a study of cytotoxic CD8 clonotypes in ibrutinib-treated CLL. This table comes from immunoSEQ multiplex PCR, and its TCRdb copy is limited to in-frame clones, with some not included. The table includes 250,000 to 350,000 clones, 65% to 85% detected once. This specimen was PBMCs, taken at disease progression, from a patient treated with ibrutinib. The receptors were gathered from a human donor with chronic lymphocytic leukemia.

V is TRBV10-2 and J is TRBJ2-3; perhaps TRBD1 as D (6 bases). The germline V gene has CDR1 WSHSY and CDR2 SAAADI. CDR3 length: 16 residues. With 8 bases removed from V and 1 base from J, the gap between germline ends came to 19 bases. DNA of the CDR3: TGCGCCAGCGCGCCCTTAAACAGGGTGGGCACAGATACGCAGTATTTT. Translation: CASAPLNRVGTDTQYF.

The rearrangement links TRBV28 to TRBJ1-5; TRBD1 agrees at 8 bases. CDR1 and CDR2 from the germline V gene are MDHEN and SYDVKM. J was trimmed by 0 bases and V by 6 bases; bases with no gene match: 4. CDR3 length: 15 residues. The CDR3 DNA follows: TGTGCCAGCAGCCCAGGGGGCGGTAGCAATCAGCCCCAGCATTTT. Its protein is CASSPGGGSNQPQHF. Full variable domain (remainder filled in from reference TRBV28 and TRBJ1-5): DVKVTQSSRYLVKRTGEKVFLECVQDMDHENMFWYRQDPGLGLRLIYFSYDVKMKEKGDIPEGYSVSREKKERFSLILESASTNQTSMYLCASSPGGGSNQPQHFGDGTRLSIL.

The rearrangement links TRBV6-5 to TRBJ1-4; no firm D call. This CDR3 is built from 14 residues. Germline V gives CDR1 MNHEY, CDR2 SVGAGI. Trimming left V 6 bases short and J 5 bases short, with 13 bases between. CDR3 bases: TGTGCCAGCAGACAATCGCCGGGGAATGAAAAACTGTTTTTT. Protein product: CASRQSPGNEKLFF.

The chain's CDR3 is CASSWAVGRGGYEQYF. The CDR3 DNA reads TGTGCCAGCAGCTGGGCGGTGGGCAGGGGCGGCTACGAGCAGTACTTC. The chain couples TRBV5-4 to TRBJ2-7, with TRBD1 as a possible D gene (6 bases). Germline V gene sequence: CDR1 SGHNT, CDR2 YYREEE (reference sequence). CDR3 length: 16 amino acids. The ends were cut back, 3 bases at V and 3 bases at J, with 19 bases in the middle.

The rearrangement links TRBV2 to TRBJ2-7; perhaps TRBD2 as D (6 bases). The germline V and J ends were trimmed by 7 bases and 3 bases, with 25 bases remaining between them. CDR3 length: 17 residues. CDR1 and CDR2 from the germline V gene are SNHLY and FYNNEI. The CDR3 region has the DNA TGTGCCAGCACCGGAGGGCCCCCCCGCAGGTTCTTCTACGAGCAGTACTTC. Its protein is CASTGGPPRRFFYEQYF.

CDR3 sequence: CASSYSVGTTPNEQFF. The CDR3 DNA reads as TGTGCCAGCAGTTACTCTGTGGGAACGACCCCCAATGAGCAGTTCTTC. The chain joins TRBV6-5 to TRBJ2-1; D unclear. There are 16 residues in the CDR3. Trimming stripped 0 bases from V and 6 bases from J, with 15 bases between. The germline V gene has CDR1 MNHEY and CDR2 SVGAGI.

The chain recombines TRBV18 with TRBJ2-7; 7 positions agree with TRBD1. Germline-derived CDR1 and CDR2 are KGHSH and LQKENI. V dropped 2 bases and J dropped 0; count of bases not matched to a gene: 1. There are 14 residues in the CDR3. CDR3 nucleotide sequence: TGTGCCAGCTCACCAGGGGACAGCTCCTACGAGCAGTACTTC. It codes for CASSPGDSSYEQYF.

The chain has TRBV10-1 and TRBJ2-5; 12 bases line up with TRBD2. In germline, CDR1 is WNHNN, CDR2 SYGVQD (reference sequence). After removal of 0 bases from V and 5 bases from J, the junction contained 4 bases not matched to a gene. This CDR3 region has 16 residues. The CDR3 DNA follows: TGCGCCAGCAGTGAGTCCGAACTAGCGGGAGGTGAGACCCAGTACTTC. Protein: CASSESELAGGETQYF.

V and J are TRBV19 and TRBJ2-7, with D tentatively TRBD1 (6 bases). The CDR3 length is 13 residues. Germline-derived CDR1 and CDR2 are LNHDA and SQIVND (reference sequence). V shed 7 bases and J shed 2 bases, with 12 bases lying between them. CDR3 protein: CASNQQGAYEQYF. Written as DNA, the CDR3 is TGTGCCAGTAACCAACAGGGTGCCTACGAGCAGTACTTC.

This clone was detected a few times. This sequence joins TRBV23-1 and TRBJ2-1; TRBD2 might be the D (6 bases). TRBV23-1 is filed as an ORF, its function uncertain. The CDR3 runs to 15 residues. The V end lost 3 bases, the J end lost 4 bases, and 13 bases lay between the germline ends. Written as DNA, the CDR3 is TGCGCCAGCAGTCATCGGGAGACCCTTTACAATGAGCAGTTCTTC. It yields the protein CASSHRETLYNEQFF.

The chain joins TRBV29-1 to TRBJ2-2; 7 bases map to TRBD1. CDR3 size: 17 residues. Germline V gene lookup returns CDR1 SQVTM and CDR2 ANQGSEA. V lost 4 bases to trimming and J lost 5 bases; unmatched junction nucleotides: 16. CDR3 nucleotide sequence: TGCAGCGTTGGAAAGGGGGCTTCCCTACTGGGGACCGGGGAGCTGTTTTTT. Residues: CSVGKGASLLGTGELFF.

The chain couples TRBV18 to TRBJ1-2, with TRBD1 as a possible D gene (6 bases). This CDR3 is built from 17 residues. V dropped 2 bases and J dropped 9 bases, with 25 bases sitting between them. The V gene's germline CDR1 is KGHSH and CDR2 LQKENI. CDR3 protein: CASSPREAGTLTFRYTF. The CDR3 nucleotides read TGTGCCAGCTCACCAAGGGAGGCCGGGACACTTACGTTTCGCTACACCTTC.

As DNA, the CDR3 is TGTGCCACCAGCAGAGAAATCCAGGGAGGTGAAAAACTGTTTTTT. Translation: CATSREIQGGEKLFF. The chain couples TRBV15 to TRBJ1-4, with D perhaps matching TRBD1 (5 bases). V was clipped by 0 bases and J by 7 bases, with 12 bases between them. CDR1 and CDR2 (germline): LNHNV, YYDKDF (reference sequence). The CDR3 is 15 amino acids. Variable domain in full (rest from reference TRBV15 and TRBJ1-4): DAMVIQNPRYQVTQFGKPVTLSCSQTLNHNVMYWYQQKSSQAPKLLFHYYDKDFNNEADTPDNFQSRRPNTSFCFLDIRSPGLGDTAMYLCATSREIQGGEKLFFGSGTQLSVL.

This clone was recorded a few times. The chain carries TRBV9 and TRBJ1-2; D unresolved. This CDR3 spans 16 amino acids. Germline-derived CDR1 and CDR2 are SGDLS and YYNGEE. V shed 0 bases and J shed 4 bases, with 16 bases lying between them. The CDR3 reads CASSVGGGRGGYGYTF. In DNA, the CDR3 is TGTGCCAGCAGCGTAGGTGGTGGCAGAGGAGGCTATGGCTACACCTTC.

The gene calls are TRBV4-2 and TRBJ2-7; 8 bases are a match to TRBD2. The V gene end was trimmed by 2 bases and the J gene end by 3 bases; junction bases not matched to a gene: 6. The CDR3 runs 15 residues. Germline V gene data show CDR1 as LGHNA and CDR2 as YNFKEQ. The chain's CDR3 is CASSQRSGVYYEQYF. The CDR3 DNA reads as TGTGCCAGCAGCCAACGTAGCGGGGTCTACTACGAGCAGTACTTC.

J is TRBJ2-7 and V is TRBV19; D perhaps matches TRBD1 (6 bases). The germline V and J ends were trimmed by 5 bases and 0 bases, with 14 bases remaining between them. Per the germline V gene, CDR1 is LNHDA and CDR2 is SQIVND (reference sequence). This CDR3 is built from 15 residues. CDR3: CASSVRDIPSYEQYF. CDR3 bases: TGTGCCAGTAGTGTCCGGGACATACCCTCCTACGAGCAGTACTTC.

This clone was picked up one time. The V and J genes are TRBV11-2 and TRBJ1-3, with D unclear. Trimming removed 1 base at V and 0 bases at J, with 4 bases between. The CDR3 covers 14 residues. Germline V gene data show CDR1 as SGHAT and CDR2 as FQNNGV. The CDR3 spells CASSLANSGNTIYF. In DNA form, the CDR3 reads TGTGCCAGCAGCTTAGCTAACTCTGGAAACACCATATATTTT.

This chain uses TRBV21-1 with TRBJ2-1. TRBV21-1 is noted as a pseudogene. CDR3 size: 14 residues. The CDR3 DNA follows: TGTGCCAGCAGGGCCGGGGCCGAGTACAATGAGCAGTTCTTC. The encoded protein is CASRAGAEYNEQFF.

The chain has TRBV11-1 and TRBJ2-5; maybe TRBD2 (6 bases). CDR1 and CDR2 (germline): SGHAT, FQDESV (reference sequence). This CDR3 contains 14 residues. Between the trimmed V and J ends, which lost 1 base and 2 bases, there was a span of 8 bases. The CDR3 coding sequence is TGTGCCAGCAGCTTAGAGCGGGTACAAGAGACCCAGTACTTC. Protein sequence: CASSLERVQETQYF. Looking up the rest from reference TRBV11-1 and TRBJ2-5 gives the full variable domain: EAEVAQSPRYKITEKSQAVAFWCDPISGHATLYWYRQILGQGPELLVQFQDESVVDDSQLPKDRFSAERLKGVDSTLKIQPAELGDSAMYLCASSLERVQETQYFGPGTRLLVL.

The chain couples TRBV10-2 to TRBJ2-7; D is unclear. Germline V gene sequence: CDR1 WSHSY, CDR2 SAAADI. CDR3 length equals 15 residues. Between the trimmed V and J ends, which lost 3 bases and 0 bases, there was a span of 12 bases. The CDR3 here is CASSDVADYSYEQYF. The DNA of the CDR3 is TGCGCCAGCAGTGATGTAGCAGATTACTCCTACGAGCAGTACTTC.

Concerning this clone itself: Different DNA sequences within this sample yield the same CDR3. The J gene is TRBJ2-7, the V gene TRBV5-1; the match to TRBD2 covers 13 bases. Germline CDR1 and CDR2: SGHRS and YFSETQ. The CDR3 runs 15 residues. The V gene end was trimmed by 4 bases and the J gene end by 2 bases; junction bases not matched to a gene: 3. CDR3 loop: CASSPGTSGTYEQYF. In nucleotides, the CDR3 is TGCGCCAGCAGCCCGGGGACTAGCGGGACCTACGAGCAGTACTTC.

The chain employs TRBV10-3 and TRBJ2-1; 7 positions match TRBD2. Germline V CDR1 and CDR2: ENHRY, SYGVKD. Trimming at V came to 3 bases and at J to 6 bases, leaving 14 bases not matched to a gene. CDR3 length: 17 residues. The CDR3 is CAISDLIGLVRINEQFF. The CDR3 coding sequence is TGTGCCATCAGTGATCTAATTGGACTAGTAAGGATCAATGAGCAGTTCTTC.

V is TRBV11-3 and J is TRBJ1-1; TRBD1 is a possible D gene (5 bases). The CDR3 runs to 13 residues. Germline CDR1 and CDR2: SGHNT and YENEEA. Trimming cost V 5 bases and J 1 base, with 8 bases left between them. DNA for the CDR3: TGTGCCAGCAGCCGACAGAAGAACACTGAAGCTTTCTTT. This codes for CASSRQKNTEAFF.

There are a few counts of this clone. The rearrangement links TRBV4-1 to TRBJ1-1; D is possibly TRBD1 (6 bases). Germline loops: CDR1 MGHRA, CDR2 YSYEKL. Trimming removed 1 base at V and 4 bases at J, with 10 bases between. CDR3 length equals 14 residues. The CDR3 sequence: CASSQVSGATEAFF. CDR3 nucleotide sequence: TGCGCCAGCAGCCAAGTATCAGGGGCCACTGAAGCTTTCTTT.

This sequence joins TRBV11-2 and TRBJ2-2; no clear D. Germline-derived CDR1 and CDR2 are SGHAT and FQNNGV. The CDR3 consists of 12 residues. The V end lost 3 bases, the J end lost 8 bases, and 7 bases lay between the germline ends. CDR3 loop: CASSLLRGELFF. CDR3 in DNA: TGTGCCAGCAGCTTGTTGAGGGGGGAGCTGTTTTTT. The full variable domain, its missing parts supplied by reference TRBV11-2 and TRBJ2-2, is EAGVAQSPRYKIIEKRQSVAFWCNPISGHATLYWYQQILGQGPKLLIQFQNNGVVDDSQLPKDRFSAERLKGVDSTLKIQPAKLEDSAVYLCASSLLRGELFFGEGSRLTVL.

The chain has TRBV10-3 and TRBJ1-5; weak D call: TRBD1 (5 bases). V lost 0 bases and J lost 7, with 10 bases in between. CDR1 is ENHRY and CDR2 is SYGVKD in the germline V gene. The CDR3 is 14 residues long. For the CDR3, the DNA is TGTGCCATCAGTGAGTCGAAAAGGACACAGCCCCAGCATTTT. This translates into CAISESKRTQPQHF.